This T cell receptor (beta chain) was found in a study of T cells in Graves' hyperthyroidism and ophthalmopathy. Study information: Peripheral blood was acquired at first diagnosis, ahead of any therapy whatsoever.

This clonotype appeared many times. Amplification yielded TCR beta CDR3 regions, with RNA transcripts as the source. The HTBI primer set was used in a first-round RT-PCR of the TCR CDR3. TCRdb passed the multiplex PCR reads through MiXCR, listing each CDR3 protein once. Among some 350,000 distinct CDR3 sequences listed, roughly 15% were seen once. Patients affected by ophthalmopathy presented a Clinical Activity Score of at least 3, a NOSPECS grade of at least 4, and disease duration below 3 months. Orbital computed tomography, thyroid ultrasound, serum thyroxine and TRAb, and clinical symptoms together informed the diagnoses. Roughly 9.1 ml of fresh peripheral blood supplied the PBMCs. The CDR3 covers 13 residues. The ends were cut back, 1 base at V and 8 bases at J, with 11 bases in the middle. Germline lookup yields CDR1 SEHNR and CDR2 FQNEAQ (reference sequence).

Sample: blood. The source of this sequence is a middle-aged woman with Graves' ophthalmopathy. This chain links TRBV7-9 with TRBJ1-1, with unresolved D. The CDR3 region has the DNA TGTGCCAGCAGCTTAGATCAGACATTGGAAGCTTTCTTT. This codes for CASSLDQTLEAFF.